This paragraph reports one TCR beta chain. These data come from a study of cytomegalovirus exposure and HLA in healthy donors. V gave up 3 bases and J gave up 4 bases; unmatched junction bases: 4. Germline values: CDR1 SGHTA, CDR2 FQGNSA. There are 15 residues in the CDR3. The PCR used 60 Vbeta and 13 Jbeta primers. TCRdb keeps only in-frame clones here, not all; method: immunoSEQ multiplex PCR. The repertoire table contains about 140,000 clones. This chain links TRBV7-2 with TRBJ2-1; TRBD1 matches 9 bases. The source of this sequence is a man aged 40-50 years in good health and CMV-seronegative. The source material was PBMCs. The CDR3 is CASSLGQGPYNEQFF. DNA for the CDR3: TGTGCCAGCAGCTTGGGACAGGGTCCTTACAATGAGCAGTTCTTC. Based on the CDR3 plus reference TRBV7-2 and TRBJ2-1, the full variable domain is GAGVSQSPSNKVTEKGKDVELRCDPISGHTALYWYRQSLGQGLEFLIYFQGNSAPDKSGLPSDRFSAERTGGSVSTLTIQRTQQEDSAVYLCASSLGQGPYNEQFFGPGTRLTVL.